The 22 T cell receptor beta chains below all came from one sample that was sequenced in a study of molecular identifiers for immune sequencing clone quantification. TCRdb processed the PCR reads anew with MiXCR; each CDR3 protein has one entry. The sample holds just under 65,000 distinct CDR3 sequences, about 17% seen once. Sequenced material: naive CD8+ T cells from blood, with Jurkat cell RNA spiked in. Subset of the sample: FACS-sorted CD8+CD4-CCR7+CD45RA+ naive T cells. All receptors derive from a human donor in good health. Some libraries in this study had Jurkat cell RNA spiked in.

This clonotype was observed at least ten times. The chain links TRBV7-9 to TRBJ1-5; D uncertain. Germline V gene data show CDR1 as SEHNR and CDR2 as FQNEAQ (reference sequence). Trimming removed 1 base at V and 7 bases at J, with 5 bases between. The CDR3 covers 12 residues. The CDR3 sequence is CASSLDRQPQHF. In DNA form, the CDR3 reads TGTGCCAGCAGCTTAGACCGCCAGCCCCAGCATTTT.

This clonotype occurred once. The chain uses TRBV12-3 or TRBV12-4 and TRBJ2-1; the D is unclear. With 1 base removed from V and 7 bases from J, the gap between germline ends came to 8 bases. The CDR3 sequence is 13 residues long. The CDR3 DNA sequence: TGTGCCAGCAGTTTAGTTCCCACGAATGAGCAGTTCTTC. Its protein product is CASSLVPTNEQFF.

V usage is TRBV12-3 or TRBV12-4 and J usage is TRBJ2-6; D is unresolved. This CDR3 is built from 14 residues. V lost 7 bases and J 0 bases, leaving 7 bases between the germline ends. The CDR3: CASTLGSGANVLTF. The CDR3 DNA follows: TGTGCCAGCACCCTGGGCTCTGGGGCCAACGTCCTGACTTTC.

This clonotype was picked up a small number of times. The chain joins TRBV3-1 to TRBJ1-3, with 7 bases identical to TRBD1. Per germline, CDR1 LGHDT and CDR2 YNNKEL (reference sequence). The CDR3 is 20 amino acids. V dropped 0 bases and J dropped 1; count of bases not matched to a gene: 15. The CDR3 DNA sequence: TGTGCCAGCAGCCAAGATTTCGGGACAGCTATTATGACTTCTGGAAACACCATATATTTT. Translating it yields CASSQDFGTAIMTSGNTIYF.

This clonotype was counted at least ten times. This chain uses TRBV19 with TRBJ2-7, with TRBD2 matching over 7 bases. V lost 3 bases, J lost 2 bases, and 4 bases stayed unmatched. Per the germline V gene, CDR1 is LNHDA and CDR2 is SQIVND (reference sequence). The CDR3 has 14 amino acids. The CDR3 here is CASSMSGMPYEQYF. The CDR3 bases are TGTGCCAGTAGTATGAGCGGGATGCCCTACGAGCAGTACTTC. The whole variable domain, remainder taken from reference TRBV19 and TRBJ2-7, is DGGITQSPKYLFRKEGQNVTLSCEQNLNHDAMYWYRQDPGQGLRLIYYSQIVNDFQKGDIAEGYSVSREKKESFPLTVTSAQKNPTAFYLCASSMSGMPYEQYFGPGTRLTVT.

Ten or more counts support this clonotype. This sequence joins TRBV4-3 and TRBJ2-1, with 9 bases aligning to TRBD2. CDR1 LGHNA and CDR2 YSLEER come from the germline V gene. V was pared by 4 bases and J by 5 bases, with 9 bases of the junction left unmatched. There are 16 residues in the CDR3. In DNA, the CDR3 is TGCGCCAGCAGCCGCGGAACAGGACTAGCGCACAATGAGCAGTTCTTC. Translation gives CASSRGTGLAHNEQFF.

The CDR3 here is CASSPDSYQETQYF. The CDR3 DNA sequence: TGTGCCAGCAGCCCAGACAGTTACCAAGAGACCCAGTACTTC. This chain connects TRBV7-9 to TRBJ2-5; TRBD1 is a possible D gene (5 bases). The CDR3 is made up of 14 amino acids. From germline, CDR1 is SEHNR and CDR2 FQNEAQ (reference sequence). The V end was cut by 5 bases, the J end by 0 bases, with 10 bases between.

This clonotype was seen many times. The chain combines TRBV20-1 with TRBJ2-7; a possible D gene is TRBD2 (6 bases). The ends were cut back, 3 bases at V and 3 bases at J, with 12 bases in the middle. The CDR3 length is 13 residues. Germline V gene data show CDR1 as DFQATT and CDR2 as SNEGSKA (reference sequence). The CDR3 loop reads CSASGLARYEQYF. Written as DNA, the CDR3 is TGCAGTGCTAGTGGCCTAGCGCGCTACGAGCAGTACTTC.

In this sample, this clonotype turned up many times. The gene calls are TRBV4-1 and TRBJ2-7; TRBD2 matches 7 bases. CDR3 length: 14 residues. V shed 1 base, J shed 5 bases, and the junction held 5 bases outside the gene matches. Germline CDR1 reads MGHRA; CDR2 reads YSYEKL. For the CDR3, the DNA is TGCGCCAGCAGCCAAGGGTGGACTAGTGACGAGCAGTACTTC. Protein product: CASSQGWTSDEQYF.

This clonotype occurred many times. The rearrangement links TRBV29-1 to TRBJ1-1, with 9 bases that match TRBD1. Losses at the gene ends were 7 bases for V and 8 bases for J; bases not matched to a gene: 11. The germline V gene encodes CDR1 SQVTM and CDR2 ANQGSEA. The CDR3 loop spans 13 amino acids. In DNA form, the CDR3 reads TGCAGCGACCTGGACAGGGGTTCGTTCGAAGCTTTCTTT. This translates into CSDLDRGSFEAFF.

V gene TRBV6-6 combines with J gene TRBJ2-5; D not resolved. CDR1 is MNHNY, CDR2 SVGAGI, per germline (reference sequence). Trimming left V 2 bases short and J 4 bases short, with 11 bases between. The CDR3 runs to 14 residues. Here the CDR3 DNA reads TGTGCCAGCAGTTACGGAGAAGGCACAGAGACCCAGTACTTC. Translation gives CASSYGEGTETQYF.

The V gene is TRBV11-2, the J gene TRBJ1-1; no clear D gene. CDR3 size: 13 residues. Germline CDR1 and CDR2: SGHAT and FQNNGV. Trimming stripped 5 bases from V and 4 bases from J, with 11 bases between. The CDR3 here is CASSPEGSTEAFF. In DNA form, the CDR3 reads TGTGCCAGCAGCCCCGAGGGAAGCACTGAAGCTTTCTTT.

This clonotype was counted many times. CDR3 in amino acids: CASSVGPAGTDTQYF. CDR3 coding DNA: TGTGCCAGCAGCGTAGGCCCTGCGGGCACAGATACGCAGTATTTT. The chain carries TRBV9 and TRBJ2-3; D is undetermined. V was pared by 0 bases and J by 1 base, with 9 bases between. Germline V lookup: CDR1 SGDLS, CDR2 YYNGEE. The CDR3 covers 15 residues.

As concerns this clonotype: A much larger clonotype is one base distant, so this may be a read error. Likely a read error: the CDR3 ends without its conserved phenylalanine or tryptophan. The genes are TRBV11-1 and TRBJ1-1; possibly TRBD1 for D (5 bases). The CDR3 consists of 13 residues. In germline, CDR1 is SGHAT, CDR2 FQDESV (reference sequence). With 3 bases removed from V and 10 bases from J, the gap between germline ends came to 15 bases. Here the CDR3 reads CASSLEGTQVAFS. The DNA for the CDR3 is TGTGCCAGCAGCTTGGAAGGGACGCAAGTAGCTTTCTCT.

The CDR3 nucleotides are TGTGCCAGCAGCTTAGGCTTTCTAGCGGGAGTTTATGAGCAGTTCTTC. Translating gives CASSLGFLAGVYEQFF. The rearrangement joins TRBV11-2 to TRBJ2-1; 10 bases line up with TRBD2. Trimming took 1 base from V and 8 from J; bases not matched to a gene: 8. This CDR3 has 16 amino acids. Germline V gene sequence: CDR1 SGHAT, CDR2 FQNNGV. The variable domain in full, completed from reference TRBV11-2 and TRBJ2-1, reads EAGVAQSPRYKIIEKRQSVAFWCNPISGHATLYWYQQILGQGPKLLIQFQNNGVVDDSQLPKDRFSAERLKGVDSTLKIQPAKLEDSAVYLCASSLGFLAGVYEQFFGPGTRLTVL.

This clonotype was counted ten times or more. The V call is TRBV28, the J call TRBJ1-5, with no clear D. There are 15 residues in the CDR3. Germline CDR1 reads MDHEN; CDR2 reads SYDVKM. With 7 bases removed from V and 0 bases from J, the gap between germline ends came to 13 bases. CDR3 sequence (DNA): TGTGCCAGCAACCCGACATTCGATAGCAATCAGCCCCAGCATTTT. It translates to CASNPTFDSNQPQHF.

V gene TRBV11-3 combines with J gene TRBJ2-7, with D perhaps matching TRBD1 or TRBD2 (6 bases each). Trimming took 1 base from V and 12 from J, leaving 22 bases between them. Germline loops: CDR1 SGHNT, CDR2 YENEEA. This CDR3 spans 15 amino acids. DNA for the CDR3: TGTGCCAGCAGCTTAGGGGGGGCCGGGCCCAACGGATGGTACTTC. This gives the protein CASSLGGAGPNGWYF.

This clonotype came up a few times. This may stem from a read error, because a much larger clone lies one nucleotide away. This chain connects TRBV11-2 to TRBJ2-3; D may correspond to TRBD1 or TRBD2 (5 bases each). The CDR3 runs to 17 residues. V gave up 5 bases and J gave up 4 bases, with 22 bases separating them. Germline assignment: CDR1 SGHAT and CDR2 FQNNGV. As DNA, the CDR3 is TGTGCCAGCAGCGCCGACCCCCGGGACCTATACGCAGATACGCAGTATTTT. It codes for CASSADPRDLYADTQYF.

This clonotype has at least ten counts. This sequence joins TRBV27 and TRBJ1-2; the D gene is possibly TRBD1 (5 bases). CDR3 length equals 13 residues. The V and J ends lost 6 bases and 1 base respectively, with 9 bases between them. CDR1 and CDR2 (germline): MNHEY, SMNVEV (reference sequence). The CDR3 loop is CASRPGGNYGYTF. CDR3 nucleotide sequence: TGTGCCAGCAGACCGGGGGGTAACTATGGCTACACCTTC.

Many counts were recorded for this clonotype. The chain employs TRBV25-1 and TRBJ2-7; 7 bases are a match to TRBD1. Per germline, CDR1 MGHDK and CDR2 SYGVNS. Losses at the gene ends were 8 bases for V and 2 bases for J; bases not matched to a gene: 6. The length of the CDR3 is 13 residues. In DNA form, the CDR3 reads TGTGCCAGCGTTAAGGGGGCCACCTACGAGCAGTACTTC. Amino acids: CASVKGATYEQYF.

Concerning this clonotype: A single base separates this from a much larger clone, so it may be a read error. The CDR3 sequence: CASIVGGNQPQHF. CDR3 DNA: TGTGCCAGCATAGTCGGGGGCAATCAGCCCCAGCATTTT. The chain links TRBV28 to TRBJ1-5; no reliable D call. V lost 7 bases and J lost 2, with 9 bases in between. CDR1 and CDR2 (germline): MDHEN, SYDVKM. The CDR3 has 13 amino acids.

This clonotype was recorded at least ten times. The V call is TRBV13, the J call TRBJ2-1; TRBD1 matches 7 bases. The ends lost 3 bases at V and 3 bases at J; junction bases unmatched: 5. The CDR3 is 15 amino acids. Germline CDR1 is PRHDT and CDR2 is FYEKMQ (reference sequence). The DNA for the CDR3 is TGTGCCAGCAGCTTTGGACAGGAGAACTACAATGAGCAGTTCTTC. Amino acid sequence: CASSFGQENYNEQFF.